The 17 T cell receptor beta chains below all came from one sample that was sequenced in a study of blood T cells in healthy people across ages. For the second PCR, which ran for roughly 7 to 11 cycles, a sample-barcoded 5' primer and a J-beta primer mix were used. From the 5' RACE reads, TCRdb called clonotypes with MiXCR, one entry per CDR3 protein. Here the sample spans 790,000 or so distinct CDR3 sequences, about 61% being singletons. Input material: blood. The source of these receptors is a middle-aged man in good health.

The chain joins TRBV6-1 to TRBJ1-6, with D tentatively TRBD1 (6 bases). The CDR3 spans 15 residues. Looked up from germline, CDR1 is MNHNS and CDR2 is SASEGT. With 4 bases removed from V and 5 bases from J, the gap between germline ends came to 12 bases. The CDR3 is CASSAATGHNSPLHF. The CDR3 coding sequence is TGTGCCAGCAGTGCCGCTACAGGGCATAATTCACCCCTCCACTTT.

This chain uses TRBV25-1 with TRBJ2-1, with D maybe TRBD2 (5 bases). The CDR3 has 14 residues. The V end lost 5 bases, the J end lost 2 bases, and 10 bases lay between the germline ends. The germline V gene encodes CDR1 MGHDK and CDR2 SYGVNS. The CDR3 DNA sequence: TGTGCCAGCAGTCGAGACTACCCCTACAATGAGCAGTTCTTC. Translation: CASSRDYPYNEQFF.

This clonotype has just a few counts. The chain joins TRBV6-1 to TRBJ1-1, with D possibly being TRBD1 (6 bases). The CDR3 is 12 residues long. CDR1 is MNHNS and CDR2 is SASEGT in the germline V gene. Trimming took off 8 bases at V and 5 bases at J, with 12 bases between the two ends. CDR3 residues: CASGSGETEAFF. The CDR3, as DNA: TGTGCCAGCGGGTCAGGGGAGACTGAAGCTTTCTTT.

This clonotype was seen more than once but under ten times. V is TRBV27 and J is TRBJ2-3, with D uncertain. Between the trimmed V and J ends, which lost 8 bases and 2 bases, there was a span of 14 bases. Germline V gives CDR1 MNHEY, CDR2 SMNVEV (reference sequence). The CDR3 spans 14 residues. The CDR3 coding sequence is TGTGCCAGCTCGCTGACAAGATACACAGATACGCAGTATTTT. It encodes CASSLTRYTDTQYF.

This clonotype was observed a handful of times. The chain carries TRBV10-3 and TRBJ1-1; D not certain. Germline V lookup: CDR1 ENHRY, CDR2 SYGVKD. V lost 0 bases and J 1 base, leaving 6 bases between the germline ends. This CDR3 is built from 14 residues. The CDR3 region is CAISESGRNTEAFF. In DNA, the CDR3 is TGTGCCATCAGTGAGTCCGGCAGGAACACTGAAGCTTTCTTT.

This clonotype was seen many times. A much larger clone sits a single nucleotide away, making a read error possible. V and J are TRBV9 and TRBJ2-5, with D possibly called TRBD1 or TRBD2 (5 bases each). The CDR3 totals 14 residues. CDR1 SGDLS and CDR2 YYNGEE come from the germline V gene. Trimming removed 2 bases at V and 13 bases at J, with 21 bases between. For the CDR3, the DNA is TGTGCCAGCAGCGTCACGACAGCTAATGAGGGTTTGTACTTC. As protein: CASSVTTANEGLYF.

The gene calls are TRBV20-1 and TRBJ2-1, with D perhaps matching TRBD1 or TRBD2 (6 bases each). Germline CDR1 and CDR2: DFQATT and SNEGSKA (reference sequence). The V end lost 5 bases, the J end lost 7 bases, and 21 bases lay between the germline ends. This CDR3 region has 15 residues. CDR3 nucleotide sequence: TGCAGTGCTGGCGTGGGGGGCTCAATTAAGAATGAGCAGTTCTTC. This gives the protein CSAGVGGSIKNEQFF.

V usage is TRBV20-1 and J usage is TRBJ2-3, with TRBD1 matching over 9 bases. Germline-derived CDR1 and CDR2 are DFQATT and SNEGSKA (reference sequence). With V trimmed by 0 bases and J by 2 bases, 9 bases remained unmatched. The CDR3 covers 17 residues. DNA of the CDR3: TGCAGTGCTAGAGACCGGTGGGGACAGGGATTCACAGATACGCAGTATTTT. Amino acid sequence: CSARDRWGQGFTDTQYF.

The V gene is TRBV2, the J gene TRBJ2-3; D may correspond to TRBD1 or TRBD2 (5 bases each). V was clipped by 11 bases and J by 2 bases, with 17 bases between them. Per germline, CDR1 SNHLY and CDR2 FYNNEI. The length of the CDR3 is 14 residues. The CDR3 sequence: CASSVGEYTDTQYF. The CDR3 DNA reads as TGTGCCTCCAGTGTAGGGGAGTACACAGATACGCAGTATTTT.

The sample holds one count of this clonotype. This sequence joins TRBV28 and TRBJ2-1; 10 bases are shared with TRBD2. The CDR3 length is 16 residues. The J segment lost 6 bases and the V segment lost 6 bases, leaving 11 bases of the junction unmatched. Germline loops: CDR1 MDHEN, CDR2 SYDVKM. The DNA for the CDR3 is TGTGCCAGCAGAGCACCGGGACTAGCGTATGGCAATGAGCAGTTCTTC. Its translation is CASRAPGLAYGNEQFF.

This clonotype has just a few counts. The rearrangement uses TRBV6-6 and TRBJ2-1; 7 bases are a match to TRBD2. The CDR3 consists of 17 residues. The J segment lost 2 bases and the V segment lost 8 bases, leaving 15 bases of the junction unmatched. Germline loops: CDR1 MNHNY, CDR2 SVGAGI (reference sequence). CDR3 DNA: TGTGCCAGCGGCCCCGTCCGACGGGGGGTTCCCTACAATGAGCAGTTCTTC. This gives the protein CASGPVRRGVPYNEQFF.

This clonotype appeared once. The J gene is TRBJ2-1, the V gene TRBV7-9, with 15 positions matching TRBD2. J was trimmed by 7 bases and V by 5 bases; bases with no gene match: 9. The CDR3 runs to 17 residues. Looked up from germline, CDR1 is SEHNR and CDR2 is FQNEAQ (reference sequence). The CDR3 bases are TGTGCCAGCAGCACCCCCGGGACTAGCGGGGGGAGGAATGAGCAGTTCTTC. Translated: CASSTPGTSGGRNEQFF.

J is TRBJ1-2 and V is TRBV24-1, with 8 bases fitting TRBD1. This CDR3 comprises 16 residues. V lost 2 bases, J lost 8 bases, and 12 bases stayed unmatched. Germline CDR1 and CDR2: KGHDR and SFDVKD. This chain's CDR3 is CATSDSVDRASLGYTF. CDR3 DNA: TGTGCCACCAGTGATTCAGTGGACAGGGCATCCCTAGGCTACACCTTC.

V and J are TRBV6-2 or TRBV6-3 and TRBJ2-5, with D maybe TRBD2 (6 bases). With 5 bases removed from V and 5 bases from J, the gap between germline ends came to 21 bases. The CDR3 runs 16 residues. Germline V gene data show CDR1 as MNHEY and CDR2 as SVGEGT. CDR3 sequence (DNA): TGTGCCAGCAGTCGACCCCCGGGAGCTTCAGGGGAGACCCAGTACTTC. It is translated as CASSRPPGASGETQYF.

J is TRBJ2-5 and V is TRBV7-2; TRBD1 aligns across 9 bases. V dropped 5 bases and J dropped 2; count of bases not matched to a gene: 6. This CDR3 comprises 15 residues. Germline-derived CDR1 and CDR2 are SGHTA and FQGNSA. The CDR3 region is CASSRTGGQQETQYF. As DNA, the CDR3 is TGTGCCAGCAGCCGTACAGGGGGCCAACAAGAGACCCAGTACTTC.

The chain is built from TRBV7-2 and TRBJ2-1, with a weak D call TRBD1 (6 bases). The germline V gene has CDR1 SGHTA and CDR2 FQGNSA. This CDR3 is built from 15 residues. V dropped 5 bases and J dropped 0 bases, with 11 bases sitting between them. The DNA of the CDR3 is TGTGCCAGCAGCGTACAGGGAAGCTCCTACAATGAGCAGTTCTTC. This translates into CASSVQGSSYNEQFF.

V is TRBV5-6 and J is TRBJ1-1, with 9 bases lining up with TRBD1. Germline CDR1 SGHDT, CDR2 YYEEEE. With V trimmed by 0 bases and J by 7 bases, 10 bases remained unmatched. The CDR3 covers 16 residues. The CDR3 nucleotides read TGTGCCAGCAGCTTGGGGACAGGGGAATCTAAGGGTGAAGCTTTCTTT. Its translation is CASSLGTGESKGEAFF.